Each of the 31 T cell receptor beta chains below was sequenced from the same sample in a study of patients and donors after allogeneic stem cell transplantation. TCRdb called the RT-PCR reads again in MiXCR, with one record for every CDR3 protein. The sample consists of some 150,000 distinct CDR3 sequences, approximately 37% of them appearing once. The sequencing sample was made of blood, either unsorted or a sorted T cell fraction (not recorded which). The receptors come from a human donor who was either an allogeneic HSCT recipient or a stem cell or donor lymphocyte infusion donor (not recorded which). It is not recorded whose cells these are; they may come from a transplant donor.

The chain recombines TRBV9 with TRBJ2-2; 7 positions agree with TRBD1. Per germline, CDR1 SGDLS and CDR2 YYNGEE. With 3 bases clipped from V and 3 bases from J, the junction kept 5 bases outside the gene matches. The length of the CDR3 is 15 residues. CDR3 region: CASSATGWDTGELFF. CDR3 bases: TGTGCCAGCAGCGCGACAGGGTGGGACACCGGGGAGCTGTTTTTT.

The rearrangement joins TRBV12-3 or TRBV12-4 to TRBJ1-2; 7 nucleotides align to TRBD1. Germline trimming cut 2 bases from V and 0 bases from J; bases unmatched to any gene: 9. CDR3 length: 17 amino acids. Here the CDR3 DNA reads TGTGCCAGCAGTTTACCACCACTCAGGGGGACTAACTATGGCTACACCTTC. This translates into CASSLPPLRGTNYGYTF.

This clonotype was observed a few times. The J gene is TRBJ1-3, the V gene TRBV11-2; D is uncertain. The germline V and J ends were trimmed by 5 bases and 2 bases, with 10 bases remaining between them. CDR3 length: 14 amino acids. Germline CDR1 and CDR2: SGHAT and FQNNGV. The CDR3 here is CASSLIGPGNTIYF. The CDR3 DNA sequence: TGTGCCAGCAGCCTTATTGGTCCTGGAAACACCATATATTTT. Combining the CDR3 with reference TRBV11-2 and TRBJ1-3 gives the whole variable domain EAGVAQSPRYKIIEKRQSVAFWCNPISGHATLYWYQQILGQGPKLLIQFQNNGVVDDSQLPKDRFSAERLKGVDSTLKIQPAKLEDSAVYLCASSLIGPGNTIYFGEGSWLTVV.

This clonotype was recorded a few times. The gene calls are TRBV6-2 or TRBV6-3 and TRBJ1-5, with 7 bases lining up with TRBD1. Losses at the gene ends were 5 bases for V and 0 bases for J; bases not matched to a gene: 10. The CDR3 is 17 residues long. Germline CDR1 MNHEY, CDR2 SVGEGT. CDR3 in amino acids: CASSPPGQPDSNQPQHF. The CDR3 DNA reads TGTGCCAGCAGTCCCCCGGGACAGCCTGATAGCAATCAGCCCCAGCATTTT.

This rearrangement joins TRBV6-1 to TRBJ2-5, with no clear D. Germline lookup yields CDR1 MNHNS and CDR2 SASEGT. This CDR3 contains 14 residues. Trimming shortened V by 1 base and J by 5 bases, and 11 bases separated the two germline ends. The CDR3 region has the DNA TGTGCCAGCAGTGAAGAAGTCCTCGGTGAGACCCAGTACTTC. Protein sequence: CASSEEVLGETQYF.

The V and J genes are TRBV24-1 and TRBJ2-3; D gene uncertain. V was clipped by 1 base and J by 6 bases, with 4 bases between them. Germline V gene data show CDR1 as KGHDR and CDR2 as SFDVKD. This CDR3 has 12 residues. The DNA of the CDR3 is TGTGCCACCAGTGATTTTTCGGATACGCAGTATTTT. Translation: CATSDFSDTQYF.

This chain links TRBV29-1 with TRBJ2-1; no firm D call. The CDR3 totals 15 residues. Germline assignment: CDR1 SQVTM and CDR2 ANQGSEA. V dropped 6 bases and J dropped 4 bases, with 19 bases sitting between them. This CDR3 is CSVPVENILYNEQFF. CDR3 in DNA: TGCAGCGTCCCGGTAGAGAACATTCTATACAATGAGCAGTTCTTC.

This chain uses TRBV7-9 with TRBJ1-1; D unclear. The CDR3 is 12 residues long. Trimming pared 5 bases from V and 4 bases from J, leaving 8 bases between. Germline V gene data show CDR1 as SEHNR and CDR2 as FQNEAQ (reference sequence). The CDR3 DNA is TGTGCCAGCAGCCCTGTATTCACTGAAGCTTTCTTT. Translation gives CASSPVFTEAFF.

This clonotype has just a few counts. The rearrangement uses TRBV11-2 and TRBJ1-6; D might be TRBD1 (6 bases). Germline CDR1 is SGHAT and CDR2 is FQNNGV. This CDR3 has 16 amino acids. Trimming cost V 1 base and J 7 bases, with 14 bases left between them. The CDR3 region is CASSLVTKDRNSPLHF. DNA for the CDR3: TGTGCCAGCAGCTTAGTGACCAAAGACAGGAATTCACCCCTCCACTTT.

This clonotype was seen a few times. This chain uses TRBV29-1 with TRBJ1-1; D unclear. Deletions cut 6 bases from V and 1 base from J, with 9 bases between. This CDR3 is 12 amino acids long. Germline V gene lookup returns CDR1 SQVTM and CDR2 ANQGSEA. The CDR3 DNA is TGCAGCGTAGAGACGGAGAACACTGAAGCTTTCTTT. Protein sequence: CSVETENTEAFF.

The J gene is TRBJ2-2, the V gene TRBV6-2 or TRBV6-3, with D perhaps matching TRBD2 (5 bases). V lost 0 bases and J 3 bases, leaving 11 bases between the germline ends. The CDR3 has 16 amino acids. CDR1 is MNHEY and CDR2 is SVGEGT in the germline V gene. CDR3 amino acids: CASSYSGLTHTGELFF. CDR3 coding DNA: TGTGCCAGCAGTTACTCAGGACTGACTCACACCGGGGAGCTGTTTTTT.

The table lists this clonotype with a few counts. The chain joins TRBV4-3 to TRBJ1-1; 7 bases line up with TRBD1. The CDR3 runs 15 residues. V lost 0 bases and J lost 8; bases outside the gene matches: 9. Germline V gene sequence: CDR1 LGHNA, CDR2 YSLEER. The CDR3 sequence is CASSQDLAGDREAFF. In DNA form, the CDR3 reads TGCGCCAGCAGCCAAGACCTAGCGGGGGACAGAGAAGCTTTCTTT.

This clonotype came up a few times. The V call is TRBV7-6, the J call TRBJ2-3; D perhaps matches TRBD1 (6 bases). Germline CDR1 reads SGHVS; CDR2 reads FNYEAQ. Between the trimmed V and J ends, which lost 2 bases and 1 base, there was a span of 13 bases. The length of the CDR3 is 16 residues. The CDR3 region has the DNA TGTGCCAGCAGCTTATACACAGGGTTAGGCACAGATACGCAGTATTTT. Translating it yields CASSLYTGLGTDTQYF.

The genes are TRBV7-9 and TRBJ1-2, with D unresolved. Trimming took 2 bases from V and 4 from J, leaving 8 bases between them. Germline V CDR1 and CDR2: SEHNR, FQNEAQ (reference sequence). The CDR3 has 13 amino acids. As DNA, the CDR3 is TGTGCCAGCAGCTTAATCCGGTCCTATGGCTACACCTTC. The encoded protein is CASSLIRSYGYTF.

This clonotype was seen repeatedly, ten times or more. V usage is TRBV9 and J usage is TRBJ1-6; the D is unclear. In germline, CDR1 is SGDLS, CDR2 YYNGEE. V lost 0 bases, J lost 5 bases, and 6 bases lay in between. This CDR3 is 14 amino acids long. This chain's CDR3 is CASSVGADNSPLHF. The CDR3 DNA sequence: TGTGCCAGCAGCGTAGGGGCAGATAATTCACCCCTCCACTTT.

V gene TRBV6-5 combines with J gene TRBJ2-7, with TRBD2 identical over 7 bases. The J segment lost 1 base and the V segment lost 1 base, leaving 7 bases of the junction unmatched. The CDR3 spans 16 residues. Per germline, CDR1 MNHEY and CDR2 SVGAGI. As DNA, the CDR3 is TGTGCCAGCAGTTACTTGGGACTACCCTCTTCCTACGAGCAGTACGTC. Protein sequence: CASSYLGLPSSYEQYV.

This clonotype was observed a few times. The CDR3 protein is CASSQGIGGGTEAFF. The CDR3 DNA follows: TGTGCCAGCAGCCAAGGGATAGGGGGAGGGACTGAAGCTTTCTTT. The chain carries TRBV3-1 and TRBJ1-1; the D gene is possibly TRBD1 (6 bases). The CDR3 is made up of 15 amino acids. Germline V gives CDR1 LGHDT, CDR2 YNNKEL (reference sequence). Trimming cost V 1 base and J 5 bases, with 14 bases left between them.

The V call is TRBV5-1, the J call TRBJ1-1; D gene ambiguous. Germline V gene sequence: CDR1 SGHRS, CDR2 YFSETQ. The CDR3 contains 11 residues. V lost 9 bases and J lost 5, with 11 bases in between. The CDR3 is CATPRETEAFF. DNA of the CDR3: TGCGCCACCCCTAGGGAGACTGAAGCTTTCTTT.

V is TRBV6-4 and J is TRBJ2-2, with D hard to call. Germline V gene sequence: CDR1 MRHNA, CDR2 SNTAGT. CDR3 size: 13 residues. Trimming took off 3 bases at V and 5 bases at J, with 7 bases between the two ends. The CDR3 reads CASSELPTGELFF. The DNA for the CDR3 is TGTGCCAGCAGTGAACTCCCTACCGGGGAGCTGTTTTTT.

The chain combines TRBV6-5 with TRBJ2-1, with 10 bases lining up with TRBD2. The V and J ends lost 6 bases and 7 bases, in that order; junction bases with no gene match: 12. Germline loops: CDR1 MNHEY, CDR2 SVGAGI. This CDR3 comprises 16 residues. DNA for the CDR3: TGTGCCAGCAGCCCGGAAAGCGGGGGGGCCTGGAATGAGCAGTTCTTC. Protein product: CASSPESGGAWNEQFF.

The chain recombines TRBV11-2 with TRBJ1-2; 7 bases agree with TRBD1. The CDR3 covers 18 residues. The germline CDR1 and CDR2 sequences are SGHAT and FQNNGV. V lost 6 bases and J lost 3; bases outside the gene matches: 19. This CDR3 reads CASSQIRGTALRDYGYTF. CDR3 sequence (DNA): TGTGCCAGCAGTCAAATCCGGGGGACAGCCCTTCGGGACTATGGCTACACCTTC.

V usage is TRBV5-1 and J usage is TRBJ1-5; D perhaps matches TRBD1 (6 bases). Germline CDR1 and CDR2: SGHRS and YFSETQ. The CDR3 is 14 amino acids. Between the trimmed V and J ends, which lost 2 bases and 7 bases, there was a span of 13 bases. CDR3 sequence reads: CASSFGGQGQPQHF. In DNA, the CDR3 is TGCGCCAGCAGCTTTGGGGGGCAGGGACAGCCCCAGCATTTT.

The CDR3 loop reads CSARDRIGGEAQHF. As DNA, the CDR3 is TGCAGTGCTAGAGATCGAATAGGGGGGGAAGCCCAGCATTTT. The chain couples TRBV20-1 to TRBJ1-5; possible D gene TRBD1, 6 bases. V was pared by 0 bases and J by 11 bases, with 17 bases between. Germline lookup yields CDR1 DFQATT and CDR2 SNEGSKA (reference sequence). This CDR3 region has 14 residues.

The chain combines TRBV29-1 with TRBJ1-2; no clear D gene. The germline gives CDR1 SQVTM, CDR2 ANQGSEA. There are 11 residues in the CDR3. The V and J ends lost 3 bases and 6 bases respectively, with 8 bases between them. CDR3 sequence: CSVDVGDGYTF. In DNA form, the CDR3 reads TGCAGCGTTGACGTCGGGGATGGCTACACCTTC. The variable domain in full, completed from reference TRBV29-1 and TRBJ1-2, reads SAVISQKPSRDICQRGTSLTIQCQVDSQVTMMFWYRQQPGQSLTLIATANQGSEATYESGFVIDKFPISRPNLTFSTLTVSNMSPEDSSIYLCSVDVGDGYTFGSGTRLTVV.

The rearrangement uses TRBV25-1 and TRBJ1-5; no firm D call. Germline V gives CDR1 MGHDK, CDR2 SYGVNS. V was trimmed by 1 base and J by 7 bases, leaving 8 bases between them. The CDR3 sequence is 13 residues long. CDR3 bases: TGTGCCAGCAGTGAATCGGGAGGGCAGCCCCAGCATTTT. It codes for CASSESGGQPQHF. Using reference TRBV25-1 and TRBJ1-5 for the parts outside the CDR3, the full variable domain is EADIYQTPRYLVIGTGKKITLECSQTMGHDKMYWYQQDPGMELHLIHYSYGVNSTEKGDLSSESTVSRIRTEHFPLTLESARPSHTSQYLCASSESGGQPQHFGDGTRLSIL.

This clonotype has only a few counts. The rearrangement joins TRBV20-1 to TRBJ2-3; tentatively, D is TRBD2 (6 bases). V was pared by 5 bases and J by 4 bases, with 19 bases between. This CDR3 contains 15 residues. CDR1 is DFQATT and CDR2 is SNEGSKA in the germline V gene (reference sequence). In DNA form, the CDR3 reads TGCAGTGCTCCACGGACTATGTCGCATGCAGATACGCAGTATTTT. Protein: CSAPRTMSHADTQYF.

This chain connects TRBV12-3 or TRBV12-4 to TRBJ1-4; 8 nucleotides line up with TRBD1. There are 14 residues in the CDR3. V gave up 6 bases and J gave up 7 bases; unmatched junction bases: 7. CDR3 in amino acids: CASSPQGVTEKLFF. The CDR3 nucleotides are TGTGCCAGCAGCCCACAGGGGGTGACTGAAAAACTGTTTTTT.

The chain combines TRBV2 with TRBJ1-6, with D perhaps TRBD1 (5 bases). V shed 5 bases and J shed 9 bases, with 20 bases lying between them. CDR1 and CDR2 from the germline V gene are SNHLY and FYNNEI. The CDR3 runs to 16 residues. The CDR3 is CASSIPRGADGSPLHF. The DNA of the CDR3 is TGTGCCAGCAGTATACCTCGTGGGGCCGATGGTTCACCCCTCCACTTT.

Only a few counts were recorded for this clonotype. The rearrangement uses TRBV7-2 and TRBJ1-5; TRBD1 matches at 8 bases. The CDR3 covers 14 residues. Germline V CDR1 and CDR2: SGHTA, FQGNSA. V was pared by 8 bases and J by 7 bases, with 10 bases of the junction left unmatched. The CDR3 DNA is TGTGCCAGCGCCATAGGACAGGGCAGGCAGCCCCAGCATTTT. This translates into CASAIGQGRQPQHF.

This chain links TRBV6-5 with TRBJ1-1; D may be TRBD1 (6 bases). The germline V gene has CDR1 MNHEY and CDR2 SVGAGI. The CDR3 covers 15 residues. With 2 bases removed from V and 4 bases from J, the gap between germline ends came to 14 bases. DNA of the CDR3: TGTGCCAGCAGTTACGCGGCGGAGGGGGGCACTGAAGCTTTCTTT. It codes for CASSYAAEGGTEAFF.

This chain's CDR3 is CASSRPGLLSVGNQPQHF. As DNA, the CDR3 is TGTGCCAGCAGCCGGCCGGGACTCCTATCAGTCGGCAATCAGCCCCAGCATTTT. The V gene is TRBV12-3 or TRBV12-4, the J gene TRBJ1-5; D is perhaps TRBD1 (5 bases). This CDR3 is 18 amino acids long. V lost 6 bases to trimming and J lost 2 bases, with 23 bases between them.